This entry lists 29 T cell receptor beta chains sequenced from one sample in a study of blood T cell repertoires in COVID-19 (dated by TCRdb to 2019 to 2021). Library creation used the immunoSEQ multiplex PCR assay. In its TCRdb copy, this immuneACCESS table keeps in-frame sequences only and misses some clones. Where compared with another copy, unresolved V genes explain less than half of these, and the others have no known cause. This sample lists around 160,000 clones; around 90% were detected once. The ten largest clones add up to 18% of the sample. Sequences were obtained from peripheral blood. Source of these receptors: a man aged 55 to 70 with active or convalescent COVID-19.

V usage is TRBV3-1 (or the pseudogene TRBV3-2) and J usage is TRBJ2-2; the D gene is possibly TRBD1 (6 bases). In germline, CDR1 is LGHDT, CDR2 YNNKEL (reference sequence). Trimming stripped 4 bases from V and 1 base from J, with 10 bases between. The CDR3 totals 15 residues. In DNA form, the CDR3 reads TGTGCCAGCAGCCTACCCAGGGGGAACACCGGGGAGCTGTTTTTT. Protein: CASSLPRGNTGELFF.

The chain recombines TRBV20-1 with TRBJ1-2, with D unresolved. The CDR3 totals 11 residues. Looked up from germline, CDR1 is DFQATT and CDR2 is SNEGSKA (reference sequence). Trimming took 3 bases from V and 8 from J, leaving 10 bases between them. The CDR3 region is CSARHTRGYTF. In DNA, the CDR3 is TGCAGTGCTAGGCACACGAGGGGCTACACCTTC.

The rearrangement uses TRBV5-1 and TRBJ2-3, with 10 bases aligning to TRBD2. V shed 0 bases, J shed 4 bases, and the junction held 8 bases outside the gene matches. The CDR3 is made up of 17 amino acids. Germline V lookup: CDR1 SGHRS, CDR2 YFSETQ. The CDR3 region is CASSLATASGSADTQYF. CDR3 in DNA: TGCGCCAGCAGCTTGGCCACTGCTAGCGGGAGTGCAGATACGCAGTATTTT.

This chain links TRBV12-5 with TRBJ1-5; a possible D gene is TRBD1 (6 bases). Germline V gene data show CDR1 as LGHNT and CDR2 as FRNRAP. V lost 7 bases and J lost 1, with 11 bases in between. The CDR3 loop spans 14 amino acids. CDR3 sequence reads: CASATGGSNQPQHF. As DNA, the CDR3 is TGTGCTAGTGCTACGGGGGGCAGCAATCAGCCCCAGCATTTT.

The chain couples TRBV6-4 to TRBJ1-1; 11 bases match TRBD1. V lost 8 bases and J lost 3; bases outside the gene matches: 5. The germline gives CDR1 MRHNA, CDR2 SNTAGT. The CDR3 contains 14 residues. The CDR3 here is CASSRDRGDTEAFF. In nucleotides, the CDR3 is TGTGCCAGCTCCCGGGACAGGGGGGACACTGAAGCTTTCTTT.

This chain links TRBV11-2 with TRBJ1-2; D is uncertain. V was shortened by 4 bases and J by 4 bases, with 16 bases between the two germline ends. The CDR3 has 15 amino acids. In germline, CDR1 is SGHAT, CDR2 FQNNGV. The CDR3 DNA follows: TGTGCCAGCAGCTCCTCGTACACCCTAGGCTATGGCTACACCTTC. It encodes CASSSSYTLGYGYTF.

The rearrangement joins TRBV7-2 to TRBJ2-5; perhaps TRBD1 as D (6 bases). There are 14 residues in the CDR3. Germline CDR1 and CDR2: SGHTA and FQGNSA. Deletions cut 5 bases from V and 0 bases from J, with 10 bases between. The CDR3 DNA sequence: TGTGCCAGCAGCCCCGGACAGAACCAAGAGACCCAGTACTTC. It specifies CASSPGQNQETQYF.

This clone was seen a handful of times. The CDR3 protein is CASSWGQVESPEAFF. The CDR3 nucleotides are TGCGCCAGCAGCTGGGGACAGGTTGAGTCCCCTGAAGCTTTCTTT. V and J are TRBV5-1 and TRBJ1-1; 8 nucleotides match TRBD1. The trim removed 3 bases at V and 6 bases at J, leaving 10 bases unmatched. The CDR3 covers 15 residues. Germline CDR1 is SGHRS and CDR2 is YFSETQ.

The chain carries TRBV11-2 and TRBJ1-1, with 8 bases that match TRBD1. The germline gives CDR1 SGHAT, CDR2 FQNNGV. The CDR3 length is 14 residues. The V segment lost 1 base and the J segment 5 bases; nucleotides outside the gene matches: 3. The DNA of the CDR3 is TGTGCCAGCAGCTTAGGACAGGGGACGACTGAAGCTTTCTTT. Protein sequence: CASSLGQGTTEAFF.

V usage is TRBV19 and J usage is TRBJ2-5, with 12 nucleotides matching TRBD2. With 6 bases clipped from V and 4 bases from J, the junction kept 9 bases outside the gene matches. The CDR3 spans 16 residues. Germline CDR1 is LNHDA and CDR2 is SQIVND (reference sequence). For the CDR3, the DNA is TGTGCCAGTAGGAGCGGACTAGCGGGGACAGGAGAGACCCAGTACTTC. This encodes CASRSGLAGTGETQYF.

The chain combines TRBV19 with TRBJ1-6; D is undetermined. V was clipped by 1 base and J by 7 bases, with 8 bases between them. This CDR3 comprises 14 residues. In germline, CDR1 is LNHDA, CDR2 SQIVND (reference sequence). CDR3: CASSIGPINSPLHF. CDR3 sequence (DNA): TGTGCCAGTAGTATAGGGCCCATAAATTCACCCCTCCACTTT.

CDR3 nucleotide sequence: TGTGCCAGCAGTAGGACAGGGGGTATCCAAGAGACCCAGTACTTC. It is translated as CASSRTGGIQETQYF. The V and J genes are TRBV2 and TRBJ2-5; TRBD1 aligns across 10 bases. Germline CDR1 reads SNHLY; CDR2 reads FYNNEI. The CDR3 runs to 15 residues. V lost 5 bases, J lost 1 base, and 4 bases stayed unmatched. Variable domain in full (rest from reference TRBV2 and TRBJ2-5): EPEVTQTPSHQVTQMGQEVILRCVPISNHLYFYWYRQILGQKVEFLVSFYNNEISEKSEIFDDQFSVERPDGSNFTLKIRSTKLEDSAMYFCASSRTGGIQETQYFGPGTRLLVL.

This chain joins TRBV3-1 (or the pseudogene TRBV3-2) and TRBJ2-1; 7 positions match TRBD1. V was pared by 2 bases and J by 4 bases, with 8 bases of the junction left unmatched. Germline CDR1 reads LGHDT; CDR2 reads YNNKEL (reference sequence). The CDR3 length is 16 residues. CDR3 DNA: TGTGCCAGCAGCCAACAAGACAGGGCGATTTACAATGAGCAGTTCTTC. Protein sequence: CASSQQDRAIYNEQFF.

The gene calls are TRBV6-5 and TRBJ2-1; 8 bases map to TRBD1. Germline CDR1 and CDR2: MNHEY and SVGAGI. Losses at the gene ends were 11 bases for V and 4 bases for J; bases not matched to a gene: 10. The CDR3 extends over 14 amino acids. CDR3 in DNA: TGTGCCGCGGATCAGGGGGCGCAGTACAATGAGCAGTTCTTC. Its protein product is CAADQGAQYNEQFF.

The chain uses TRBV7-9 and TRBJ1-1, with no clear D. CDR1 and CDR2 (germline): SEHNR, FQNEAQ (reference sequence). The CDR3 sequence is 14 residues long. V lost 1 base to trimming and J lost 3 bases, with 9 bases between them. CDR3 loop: CASSLVGLYTEAFF. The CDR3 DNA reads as TGTGCCAGCAGCTTAGTTGGCCTGTACACTGAAGCTTTCTTT.

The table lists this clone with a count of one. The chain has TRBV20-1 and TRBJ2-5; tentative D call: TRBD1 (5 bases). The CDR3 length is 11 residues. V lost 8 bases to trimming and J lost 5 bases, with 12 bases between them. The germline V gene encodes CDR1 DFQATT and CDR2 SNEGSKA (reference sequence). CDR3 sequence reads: CSPMAGETQYF. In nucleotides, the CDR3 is TGCAGTCCTATGGCAGGGGAGACCCAGTACTTC.

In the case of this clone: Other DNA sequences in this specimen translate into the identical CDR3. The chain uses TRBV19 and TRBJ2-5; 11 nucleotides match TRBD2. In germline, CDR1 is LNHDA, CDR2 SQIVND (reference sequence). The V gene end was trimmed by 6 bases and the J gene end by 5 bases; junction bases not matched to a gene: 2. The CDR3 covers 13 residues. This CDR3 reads CASRLAGAETQYF. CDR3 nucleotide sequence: TGTGCCAGTAGACTAGCGGGGGCGGAGACCCAGTACTTC.

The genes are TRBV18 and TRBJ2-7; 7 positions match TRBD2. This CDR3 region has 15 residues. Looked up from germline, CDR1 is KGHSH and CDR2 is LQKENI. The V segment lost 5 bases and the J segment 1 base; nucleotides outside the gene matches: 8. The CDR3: CASSAGGGGSYEQYF. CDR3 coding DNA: TGTGCCAGCTCAGCTGGTGGGGGAGGGTCCTACGAGCAGTACTTC.

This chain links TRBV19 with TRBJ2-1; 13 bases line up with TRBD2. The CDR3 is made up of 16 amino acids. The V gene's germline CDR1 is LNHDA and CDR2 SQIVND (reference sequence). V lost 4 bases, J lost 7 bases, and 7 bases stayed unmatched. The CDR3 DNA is TGTGCCAGTAGTACAATGGGACTAGCGGGACGGAATGAGCAGTTCTTC. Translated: CASSTMGLAGRNEQFF. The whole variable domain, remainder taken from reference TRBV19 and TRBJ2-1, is DGGITQSPKYLFRKEGQNVTLSCEQNLNHDAMYWYRQDPGQGLRLIYYSQIVNDFQKGDIAEGYSVSREKKESFPLTVTSAQKNPTAFYLCASSTMGLAGRNEQFFGPGTRLTVL.

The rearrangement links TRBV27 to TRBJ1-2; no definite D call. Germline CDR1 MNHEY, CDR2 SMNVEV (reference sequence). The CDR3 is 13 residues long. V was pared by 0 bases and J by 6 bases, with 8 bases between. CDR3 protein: CASSLSAGHGYTF. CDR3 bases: TGTGCCAGCAGTTTATCGGCAGGCCATGGCTACACCTTC.

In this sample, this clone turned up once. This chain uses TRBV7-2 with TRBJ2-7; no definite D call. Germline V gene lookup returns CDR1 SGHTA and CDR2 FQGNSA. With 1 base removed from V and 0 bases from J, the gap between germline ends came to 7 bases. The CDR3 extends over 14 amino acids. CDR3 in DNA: TGTGCCAGCAGCTTAGGCAGGTCCTCCTACGAGCAGTACTTC. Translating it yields CASSLGRSSYEQYF.

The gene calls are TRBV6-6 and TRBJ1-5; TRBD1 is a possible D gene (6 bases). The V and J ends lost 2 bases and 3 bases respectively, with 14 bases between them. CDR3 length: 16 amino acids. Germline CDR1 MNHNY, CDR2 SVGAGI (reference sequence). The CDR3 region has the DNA TGTGCCAGCAGTTACGGGGCCAGGGGCGTCAATCAGCCCCAGCATTTT. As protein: CASSYGARGVNQPQHF.

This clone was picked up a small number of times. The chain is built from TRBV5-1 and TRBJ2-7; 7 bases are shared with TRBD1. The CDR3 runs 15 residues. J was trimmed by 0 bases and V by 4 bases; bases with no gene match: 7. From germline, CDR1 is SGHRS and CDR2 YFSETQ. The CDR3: CASSITRDSSYEQYF. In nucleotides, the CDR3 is TGCGCCAGCAGCATTACTAGGGACAGCTCCTACGAGCAGTACTTC.

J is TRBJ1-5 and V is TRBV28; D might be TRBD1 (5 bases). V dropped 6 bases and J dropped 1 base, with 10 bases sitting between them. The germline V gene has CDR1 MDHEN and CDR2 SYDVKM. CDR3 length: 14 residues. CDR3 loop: CASSYPGSNQPQHF. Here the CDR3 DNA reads TGTGCCAGCAGCTATCCAGGGAGCAATCAGCCCCAGCATTTT.

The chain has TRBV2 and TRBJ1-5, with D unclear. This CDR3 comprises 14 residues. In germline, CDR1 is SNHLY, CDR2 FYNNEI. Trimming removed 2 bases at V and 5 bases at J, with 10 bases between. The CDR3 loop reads CASSENSAYQPQHF. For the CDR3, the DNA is TGTGCCAGCAGTGAAAACAGTGCCTATCAGCCCCAGCATTTT. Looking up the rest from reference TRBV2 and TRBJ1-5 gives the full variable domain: EPEVTQTPSHQVTQMGQEVILRCVPISNHLYFYWYRQILGQKVEFLVSFYNNEISEKSEIFDDQFSVERPDGSNFTLKIRSTKLEDSAMYFCASSENSAYQPQHFGDGTRLSIL.

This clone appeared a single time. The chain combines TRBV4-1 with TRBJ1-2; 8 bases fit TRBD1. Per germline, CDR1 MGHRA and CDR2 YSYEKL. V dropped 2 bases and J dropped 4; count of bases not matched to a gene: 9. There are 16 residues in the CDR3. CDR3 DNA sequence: TGCGCCAGCAGCCAACATTCGACAGGGGACCCCTATGGCTACACCTTC. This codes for CASSQHSTGDPYGYTF.

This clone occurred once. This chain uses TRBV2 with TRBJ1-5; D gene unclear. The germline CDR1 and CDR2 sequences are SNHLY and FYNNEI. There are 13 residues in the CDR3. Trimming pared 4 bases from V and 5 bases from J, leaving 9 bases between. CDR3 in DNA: TGTGCCAGCAGTGGGTCGGAGGATCAGCCCCAGCATTTT. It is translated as CASSGSEDQPQHF.

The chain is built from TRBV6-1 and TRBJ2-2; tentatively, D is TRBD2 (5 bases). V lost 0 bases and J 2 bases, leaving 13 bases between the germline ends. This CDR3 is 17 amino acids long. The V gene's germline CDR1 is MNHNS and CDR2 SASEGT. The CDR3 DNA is TGTGCCAGCAGTGAAGCGGCCCTAGCCGCCAACACCGGGGAGCTGTTTTTT. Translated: CASSEAALAANTGELFF.

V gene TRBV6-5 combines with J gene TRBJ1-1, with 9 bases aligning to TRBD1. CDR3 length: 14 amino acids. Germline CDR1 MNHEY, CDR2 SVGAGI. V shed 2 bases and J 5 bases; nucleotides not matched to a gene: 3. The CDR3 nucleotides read TGTGCCAGCAGTTACGAGGGACAGGGAACTGAAGCTTTCTTT. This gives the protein CASSYEGQGTEAFF.